These 23 T cell receptor beta chains were sequenced from one sample in a study of OX40 agonist ivuxolimab in advanced cancers. The assay was immunoSEQ multiplex PCR, and TCRdb's table has in-frame clones only and misses some. The repertoire has under 45,000 clones, less than 85% of them found once; the top ten carry roughly 9.8%. The sample in question was CD4+ or CD8+ T cells sorted from blood, obtained in a trial of the OX40 agonist ivuxolimab. These TCRs come from an adult with an advanced solid tumor such as melanoma, head and neck, liver or kidney cancer.

This chain joins TRBV15 and TRBJ2-7; D ambiguous. CDR1 is LNHNV, CDR2 YYDKDF, per germline (reference sequence). Trimming removed 1 base from V and 2 bases from J, with 6 bases in between. This CDR3 contains 13 residues. As DNA, the CDR3 is TGTGCCACCAGCAGAGCCAGGACCTACGAGCAGTACTTC. It yields the protein CATSRARTYEQYF.

V is TRBV6-1 and J is TRBJ2-7; TRBD1 matches 7 bases. Trimming removed 4 bases from V and 0 bases from J; junction bases left unmatched: 6. The CDR3 covers 15 residues. Germline V gives CDR1 MNHNS, CDR2 SASEGT. The DNA of the CDR3 is TGTGCCAGCAGTGTAGGGACAGCCAGCTCCTACGAGCAGTACTTC. Amino acid sequence: CASSVGTASSYEQYF.

This clone was picked up one time. The V call is TRBV11-2, the J call TRBJ2-3; D not resolved. This CDR3 contains 15 residues. Trimming cost V 2 bases and J 5 bases, with 14 bases left between them. Germline assignment: CDR1 SGHAT and CDR2 FQNNGV. CDR3 sequence (DNA): TGTGCCAGCAGCTTATCAAGGCCTTCGGTAGATACGCAGTATTTT. It translates to CASSLSRPSVDTQYF.

The rearrangement uses TRBV15 and TRBJ2-1; 13 bases map to TRBD2. CDR3 size: 15 residues. V dropped 6 bases and J dropped 8; count of bases not matched to a gene: 7. Per germline, CDR1 LNHNV and CDR2 YYDKDF (reference sequence). The CDR3 loop reads CATRGWTSGGDEQFF. In DNA, the CDR3 is TGTGCCACCAGAGGCTGGACTAGCGGGGGAGATGAGCAGTTCTTC. The full variable domain, its missing parts supplied by reference TRBV15 and TRBJ2-1, is DAMVIQNPRYQVTQFGKPVTLSCSQTLNHNVMYWYQQKSSQAPKLLFHYYDKDFNNEADTPDNFQSRRPNTSFCFLDIRSPGLGDTAMYLCATRGWTSGGDEQFFGPGTRLTVL.

The sample holds one count of this clone. The V gene is TRBV6-5, the J gene TRBJ2-7; unclear D gene. The CDR3 contains 13 residues. Germline CDR1 and CDR2: MNHEY and SVGAGI. The V end was cut by 10 bases, the J end by 1 base, with 14 bases between. CDR3 sequence reads: CATFTPTSYEQYF. The CDR3 bases are TGTGCCACCTTCACGCCAACTTCCTACGAGCAGTACTTC.

This clone was counted a few times. The chain recombines TRBV28 with TRBJ1-5; tentative D call: TRBD1 (6 bases). This CDR3 contains 14 residues. Germline CDR1 and CDR2: MDHEN and SYDVKM. Trimming removed 2 bases from V and 6 bases from J, with 11 bases in between. The CDR3 loop reads CASSLAGDGQPQHF. CDR3 DNA: TGTGCCAGCAGTTTAGCAGGGGATGGTCAGCCCCAGCATTTT.

The V gene is TRBV5-1, the J gene TRBJ2-5, with D perhaps matching TRBD1 (5 bases). The germline V and J ends were trimmed by 0 bases and 4 bases, with 10 bases remaining between them. CDR3 length equals 14 residues. The germline gives CDR1 SGHRS, CDR2 YFSETQ. Here the CDR3 reads CASSLGEGVETQYF. The CDR3 region has the DNA TGCGCCAGCAGCTTGGGTGAAGGGGTAGAGACCCAGTACTTC.

J is TRBJ1-6 and V is TRBV5-8; no definite D call. This CDR3 contains 14 residues. V lost 1 base, J lost 5 bases, and 7 bases lay in between. Germline V gene lookup returns CDR1 SGHTS and CDR2 YDEGEE. The DNA for the CDR3 is TGTGCCAGCAGCTTGCTAGGGAATAATTCACCCCTCCACTTT. Translated, it gives CASSLLGNNSPLHF.

The V gene is TRBV5-1, the J gene TRBJ2-3; D unresolved. Trimming removed 0 bases at V and 2 bases at J, with 4 bases between. Germline V CDR1 and CDR2: SGHRS, YFSETQ. This CDR3 is built from 13 residues. The CDR3 DNA reads TGCGCCAGCAGCTTGGGGAACACAGATACGCAGTATTTT. This gives the protein CASSLGNTDTQYF.

This clone was seen only a few times. DNA of the CDR3: TGTGCCTGGGCCTGGGGCAACCAAGAGACCCAGTACTTC. This codes for CAWAWGNQETQYF. The rearrangement links TRBV30 to TRBJ2-5; tentatively, D is TRBD1 (5 bases). CDR3 length: 13 residues. The germline V gene has CDR1 GTSNPN and CDR2 SVGIG (reference sequence). Trimming cost V 5 bases and J 0 bases, with 10 bases left between them. The full variable domain, with the rest looked up from reference TRBV30 and TRBJ2-5, is SQTIHQWPATLVQPVGSPLSLECTVEGTSNPNLYWYRQAAGRGLQLLFYSVGIGQISSEVPQNLSASRPQDRQFILSSKKLLLSDSGFYLCAWAWGNQETQYFGPGTRLLVL.

The table lists this clone with a count of one. V usage is TRBV10-3 and J usage is TRBJ2-7; possibly TRBD1 or TRBD2 for D (5 bases each). The CDR3 loop spans 15 amino acids. The ends were cut back, 4 bases at V and 0 bases at J, with 13 bases in the middle. CDR1 is ENHRY and CDR2 is SYGVKD in the germline V gene. Written as DNA, the CDR3 is TGTGCCATCAGTGCCTCGAGGGGAAGCTCCTACGAGCAGTACTTC. It encodes CAISASRGSSYEQYF.

CDR3 in amino acids: CASSYQWRVATDTQYF. Written as DNA, the CDR3 is TGTGCCAGCAGTTACCAATGGCGGGTGGCAACAGATACGCAGTATTTT. The rearrangement links TRBV2 to TRBJ2-3; perhaps TRBD2 as D (5 bases). V dropped 5 bases and J dropped 3 bases, with 18 bases sitting between them. The CDR3 is made up of 16 amino acids. Germline V gives CDR1 SNHLY, CDR2 FYNNEI.

This clone was detected only once. The chain is built from TRBV18 and TRBJ1-6, with 8 positions matching TRBD1. With V trimmed by 4 bases and J by 7 bases, 9 bases remained unmatched. Germline CDR1 KGHSH, CDR2 LQKENI. The CDR3 spans 16 residues. In nucleotides, the CDR3 is TGTGCCAGCTCACTGGCTCAGGGGGCGAGGAATTCACCCCTCCACTTT. Protein: CASSLAQGARNSPLHF.

This sequence joins TRBV6-5 and TRBJ1-1; D unresolved. The CDR3 is made up of 13 amino acids. Trimming removed 2 bases from V and 0 bases from J, with 4 bases in between. Germline V gives CDR1 MNHEY, CDR2 SVGAGI. The CDR3 coding sequence is TGTGCCAGCAGTTACGCACTGAACACTGAAGCTTTCTTT. As protein: CASSYALNTEAFF.

This clone was observed once. This chain links TRBV9 with TRBJ1-6; D gene uncertain. Germline V gives CDR1 SGDLS, CDR2 YYNGEE. The CDR3 sequence is 15 residues long. V was clipped by 4 bases and J by 0 bases, with 8 bases between them. CDR3 residues: CASSSESSYNSPLHF. For the CDR3, the DNA is TGTGCCAGCAGCTCGGAGAGCTCCTATAATTCACCCCTCCACTTT.

This sequence joins TRBV13 and TRBJ2-2; TRBD2 matches 9 bases. CDR3 length: 19 residues. The germline CDR1 and CDR2 sequences are PRHDT and FYEKMQ (reference sequence). V lost 4 bases, J lost 0 bases, and 12 bases stayed unmatched. CDR3 in amino acids: CASSYIGAGGRSNTGELFF. CDR3 in DNA: TGTGCCAGCAGCTATATAGGAGCGGGGGGACGCTCGAACACCGGGGAGCTGTTTTTT.

The DNA for the CDR3 is TGTGCCAGCAGCTTGGGCCACTGGGGGGCATGGGGTACTGAAGCTTTCTTT. Translated: CASSLGHWGAWGTEAFF. The rearrangement links TRBV5-4 to TRBJ1-1, with D possibly TRBD1 on 6 matching bases. This CDR3 spans 17 amino acids. The germline CDR1 and CDR2 sequences are SGHNT and YYREEE (reference sequence). The V end was cut by 0 bases, the J end by 5 bases, with 20 bases between.

The chain couples TRBV14 to TRBJ2-5; 7 bases are shared with TRBD2. The CDR3 has 15 residues. Germline V gives CDR1 SGHDN, CDR2 FVKESK. V shed 6 bases and J 1 base; nucleotides not matched to a gene: 8. In DNA form, the CDR3 reads TGTGCCAGCAGTCATATAGCGGGCTCCCAAGAGACCCAGTACTTC. Translation: CASSHIAGSQETQYF.

In regard to this clone: At the DNA level, this CDR3 is encoded by other sequences in the same sample as well. J is TRBJ1-5 and V is TRBV9; D is possibly TRBD1 (5 bases). CDR1 SGDLS and CDR2 YYNGEE come from the germline V gene. Trimming shortened V by 2 bases and J by 1 base, and 10 bases separated the two germline ends. CDR3 size: 15 residues. CDR3 in amino acids: CASSVGPLSNQPQHF. The CDR3 DNA reads TGTGCCAGCAGCGTGGGACCCCTAAGCAATCAGCCCCAGCATTTT.

V and J are TRBV28 and TRBJ1-2; 8 bases align to TRBD1. V dropped 4 bases and J dropped 4; count of bases not matched to a gene: 11. The CDR3 is 16 residues long. Looked up from germline, CDR1 is MDHEN and CDR2 is SYDVKM. DNA for the CDR3: TGTGCCAGCAGTTCCGACCTCCTGGACAGGGTCTATGGCTACACCTTC. Protein sequence: CASSSDLLDRVYGYTF.

J is TRBJ2-2 and V is TRBV19, with TRBD1 identical over 7 bases. With 3 bases clipped from V and 3 bases from J, the junction kept 1 base outside the gene matches. This CDR3 has 14 residues. CDR1 and CDR2 (germline): LNHDA, SQIVND (reference sequence). CDR3 amino acids: CASSIDRDTGELFF. The CDR3 nucleotides read TGTGCCAGTAGTATTGACAGGGACACCGGGGAGCTGTTTTTT.

The chain is built from TRBV5-6 and TRBJ1-2, with D unresolved. Trimming cost V 2 bases and J 3 bases, with 17 bases left between them. Germline loops: CDR1 SGHDT, CDR2 YYEEEE. There are 16 residues in the CDR3. The CDR3 is CASSFTLDGEDYGYTF. The CDR3 nucleotides are TGTGCCAGCAGCTTTACGCTGGACGGTGAAGACTATGGCTACACCTTC.

The gene calls are TRBV5-6 and TRBJ2-7; D gene uncertain. V was shortened by 4 bases and J by 3 bases, with 8 bases between the two germline ends. This CDR3 comprises 12 residues. From germline, CDR1 is SGHDT and CDR2 YYEEEE. In DNA, the CDR3 is TGTGCCAGCAGCGGGATTAACTACGAGCAGTACTTC. Residues: CASSGINYEQYF. The full variable domain, in which reference TRBV5-6 and TRBJ2-7 provide the parts outside the CDR3, is DAGVTQSPTHLIKTRGQQVTLRCSPKSGHDTVSWYQQALGQGPQFIFQYYEEEERQRGNFPDRFSGHQFPNYSSELNVNALLLGDSALYLCASSGINYEQYFGPGTRLTVT.